This T cell receptor beta chain was identified in a study of CD8 T cells in ankylosing spondylitis (dated by TCRdb to about 2017). For the wider study: The study profiled T cell receptor beta repertoires in healthy donors and ankylosing spondylitis patients to find disease-linked TCR variants. Peripheral blood samples were taken, and synovial fluid was additionally collected from ankylosing spondylitis patients. The full study cohort was made up of over 20 ankylosing spondylitis patients and roughly 100 healthy donors.

Instrument on record: Illumina HiSeq 2500. Quantitative 5'-RACE with molecular barcodes was used to prepare TCR beta libraries. In the source study's methods: Disease-linked TCR variants were identified with a new computational method built on a probabilistic model of VDJ rearrangement. TCRdb reprocessing: public reads trimmed at Q25 with fastp, clones called with MiXCR, in-frame beta chains kept. Each CDR3 protein appears once, grouped with its most common genes and DNA. The V and J calls and clone size are TCRdb's, not the authors'. The sample table shows roughly 490,000 distinct CDR3 sequences, and approximately 5.3% are seen once. Roughly 3.3% of the sample goes to the ten largest clones. The germline V gene (reference sequence) sets CDR1 to DFQATT and CDR2 to SNEGSKA. The cysteine opens and the phenylalanine closes a CDR3 of 15 amino acids. Of all the DNA, just the CDR3 is kept, 45 bases in frame from base 1.

What the research found in general, with its limitations: A TCR beta motif made up of under ten highly homologous amino acid variants appeared to be characteristic of blood from ankylosing spondylitis patients. The disease-linked clones had a CD8+ phenotype and were found at relatively low frequencies in peripheral blood. The disease-linked clones were reported as significantly enriched in matched synovial fluid samples from ankylosing spondylitis patients. Some motif variants were previously reported in synovial fluid and blood of reactive arthritis patients, suggesting common disease-initiation mechanisms.

As to this clonotype: Its antigen is unknown. No much larger clone exists at a distance of one base, and base qualities are not known.

The sequence was obtained from a male donor with ankylosing spondylitis. Sequenced material: blood, either unsorted or a sorted T cell fraction (not recorded which). The chain uses TRBV20-1 and TRBJ2-3, with TRBD2 matching 10 junction bases. The DNA sequence follows: TGCAGCGGTATAAGCGGGGGGGCCCCCACAGATACGCAGTATTTT. This codes for CSGISGGAPTDTQYF.